This T cell receptor (beta chain) was recorded in a study of blood T cell repertoires in COVID-19. About the study: T cells, B-cell-depleted T cells, or PBMCs supplied cDNA or gDNA.

There are 15 residues in the CDR3. Germline CDR1 and CDR2: SGHRS and YFSETQ. V dropped 4 bases and J dropped 1 base, with 11 bases sitting between them. The data were produced by immunoSEQ multiplex PCR, yet TCRdb's version contains in-frame clones alone and is incomplete. The sample shows a few hundred thousand clones, approximately 88% of them seen only once. The material sequenced was peripheral blood. The receptor comes from a woman in her 40s who had recovered from COVID-19. This chain uses TRBV5-1 with TRBJ2-2; maybe TRBD1 (6 bases). The CDR3 DNA sequence: TGCGCCAGCAGCCTCTCGGGACAGAACACCGGGGAGCTGTTTTTT. Its translation: CASSLSGQNTGELFF. The full variable domain, completed using reference TRBV5-1 and TRBJ2-2, is KAGVTQTPRYLIKTRGQQVTLSCSPISGHRSVSWYQQTPGQGLQFLFEYFSETQRNKGNFPGRFSGRQFSNSRSEMNVSTLELGDSALYLCASSLSGQNTGELFFGEGSRLTVL.